This is a list of T cell receptor beta chains from one sample in a study of blood T cell repertoires in COVID-19. The method was immunoSEQ multiplex PCR; TCRdb's version includes in-frame clones alone and lacks a portion of them. The profile shows more than 150,000 clones, 80% to 85% of them singletons. The source material was PBMCs or T cells enriched from blood (not recorded which). These receptors all stem from a woman aged 55-75 years who had recovered from COVID-19. The CDR3 runs from the conserved cysteine through the conserved F or W. A D gene is named only where the DNA matches it firmly. Part of the rows lack a size; the others show once, few, many or a class for expanded clones.

clone size: once
V gene: TRBV6-5
D gene: NA
J gene: TRBJ1-4
CDR3 DNA: TGTGCCAGCAGTTCGGGTGATAGGTTTGGGGAAAAACTGTTTTTT
CDR3 protein: CASSSGDRFGEKLFF

clone size: NA
V gene: TRBV20-1
D gene: NA
J gene: TRBJ1-1
CDR3 DNA: TGCAGTGCCCCCCAGAACACTGAAGCTTTCTTT
CDR3 protein: CSAPQNTEAFF

clone size: NA
V gene: TRBV28
D gene: TRBD2
J gene: TRBJ2-1
CDR3 DNA: TGTGCCAGCAGTTCGGTACCCTGGATAACCGGGGGGATCTTTAGTCAGTTCTTC
CDR3 protein: CASSSVPWITGGIFSQFF

clone size: NA
V gene: TRBV18
D gene: NA
J gene: TRBJ1-2
CDR3 DNA: TGTGCCAGCCGAGACTCACTGCTTAACTATGGCTACACCTTC
CDR3 protein: CASRDSLLNYGYTF

clone size: NA
V gene: TRBV5-4
D gene: TRBD1
J gene: TRBJ1-1
CDR3 DNA: TGTGCCAGCAGCTTGGAGGGACAGGGGGCGAAGGCTTTCTTT
CDR3 protein: CASSLEGQGAKAFF

clone size: NA
V gene: TRBV19
D gene: NA
J gene: TRBJ1-1
CDR3 DNA: TGTGCCAGTAGAGTTATGGCGAACACTGAAGCTTTCTTT
CDR3 protein: CASRVMANTEAFF

clone size: NA
V gene: TRBV7-2
D gene: TRBD2
J gene: TRBJ2-7
CDR3 DNA: TGTGCCAGCAGCTTAAGACTAGCGGGCTCTGTTCTCTACGAGCAGTACTTC
CDR3 protein: CASSLRLAGSVLYEQYF

clone size: NA
V gene: TRBV28
D gene: NA
J gene: TRBJ1-5
CDR3 DNA: TGTGCCAGCAGGCAGGGAATAAAGCAGCCCCAGCATTTT
CDR3 protein: CASRQGIKQPQHF

clone size: NA
V gene: TRBV5-1
D gene: TRBD1
J gene: TRBJ2-7
CDR3 DNA: TGCGCCAGCAGGGGGGACAGGCGATCCCGCGAGCAGTACTTC
CDR3 protein: CASRGDRRSREQYF

clone size: NA
V gene: TRBV7-8
D gene: TRBD1
J gene: TRBJ1-1
CDR3 DNA: TGTGCCAGCAGCTTAGCCACAGGGGGCATGAACACTGAAGCTTTCTTT
CDR3 protein: CASSLATGGMNTEAFF

clone size: NA
V gene: TRBV18
D gene: NA
J gene: TRBJ2-5
CDR3 DNA: TGTGCCAGCTCACCCACGCCCGGGAAAGAGACCCAGTACTTC
CDR3 protein: CASSPTPGKETQYF

clone size: few
V gene: TRBV7-9
D gene: NA
J gene: TRBJ1-1
CDR3 DNA: TGTGCCAGCAGCTTCGGAGCGGAATACACTGAAGCTTTCTTT
CDR3 protein: CASSFGAEYTEAFF

clone size: NA
V gene: TRBV3-1/TRBV3-2
D gene: TRBD2
J gene: TRBJ2-7
CDR3 DNA: TGTGCCAGCAGCCAGACTAGCGGATCCTACGAGCAGTACTTC
CDR3 protein: CASSQTSGSYEQYF

clone size: NA
V gene: TRBV5-1
D gene: NA
J gene: TRBJ1-2
CDR3 DNA: TGCGCCAGCAGTTCAGACGGGACATTTGGCTACACCTTC
CDR3 protein: CASSSDGTFGYTF

clone size: NA
V gene: TRBV2
D gene: TRBD1
J gene: TRBJ2-5
CDR3 DNA: TGTGCCAGCAGTTGGGACAGGGAAGAGACCCAGTACTTC
CDR3 protein: CASSWDREETQYF

clone size: NA
V gene: TRBV5-1
D gene: TRBD1
J gene: TRBJ1-1
CDR3 DNA: TGCGCCAGCAGCTTGGGGACAGGATTGGGCACTGAAGCTTTCTTT
CDR3 protein: CASSLGTGLGTEAFF

clone size: NA
V gene: TRBV10-2
D gene: TRBD2
J gene: TRBJ2-3
CDR3 DNA: TGCGCCAGCAGTGACCTAGCGGGGGGTATGGATACGCAGTATTTT
CDR3 protein: CASSDLAGGMDTQYF

clone size: few
V gene: TRBV3-1/TRBV3-2
D gene: NA
J gene: TRBJ1-3
CDR3 DNA: TGTGCCAGCAGCCAAGTAGTAAACACCATATATTTT
CDR3 protein: CASSQVVNTIYF

clone size: NA
V gene: TRBV13
D gene: TRBD1
J gene: TRBJ1-3
CDR3 DNA: TGTGCCAGCAGCCCGATAACAGGGGGCTCCGGAAACACCATATATTTT
CDR3 protein: CASSPITGGSGNTIYF

clone size: NA
V gene: TRBV29-1
D gene: TRBD2
J gene: TRBJ2-5
CDR3 DNA: TGCAGCGTTGTAGCGGGAGACGAGACCCAGTACTTC
CDR3 protein: CSVVAGDETQYF

clone size: NA
V gene: TRBV10-2
D gene: TRBD2
J gene: TRBJ2-5
CDR3 DNA: TGCGCCAGCAGTGAGTTCATGGGGAGCGGGACGCGTGAAGAGACCCAGTACTTC
CDR3 protein: CASSEFMGSGTREETQYF

clone size: NA
V gene: TRBV9
D gene: NA
J gene: TRBJ1-3
CDR3 DNA: TGTGCCAGCAGCGCTGGAGGTCCCTCTGGAAACACCATATATTTT
CDR3 protein: CASSAGGPSGNTIYF

clone size: NA
V gene: TRBV19
D gene: NA
J gene: TRBJ1-2
CDR3 DNA: TGTGCCAGTAGTACGCGACAGTCCAATGGCTACACCTTC
CDR3 protein: CASSTRQSNGYTF

clone size: NA
V gene: TRBV10-3
D gene: NA
J gene: TRBJ2-3
CDR3 DNA: TGTGCCATCAGTGATGGGGCAGGGGGCACAGATACGCAGTATTTT
CDR3 protein: CAISDGAGGTDTQYF

clone size: NA
V gene: TRBV5-5
D gene: NA
J gene: TRBJ1-1
CDR3 DNA: TGTGCCAGCAGCATACAGGGTCGGGTGAACACTGAAGCTTTCTTT
CDR3 protein: CASSIQGRVNTEAFF